The clone carrying this TCR beta chain has a count of ten or more. Arm-PCR of CDR3 regions with iRepertoire HTBI primers generated TCR beta libraries. TCRdb reprocessed the multiplex PCR reads with MiXCR, giving one entry per CDR3 protein. The table includes 350,000 to 500,000 distinct CDR3 sequences, around 17% detected once. This entry is derived from a study of regulatory T cells in long-lasting Graves disease. Germline V gene sequence: CDR1 SNHLY, CDR2 FYNNEI. Trimming removed 4 bases at V and 1 base at J, with 8 bases between. The CDR3 is made up of 14 amino acids. The time point here: newly diagnosed GD, antithyroid drugs for less than 3 months. The TCR library was made from RNA that had been extracted from PBMCs in TRIzol. These sequences were also reported in another study, on T cells in Graves' hyperthyroidism and ophthalmopathy. This second study says: The primer set for the first-round RT-PCR of the TCR CDR3 was HTBI.

The clonotype comes from a woman aged 30 to 39 with Graves disease. The starting material was peripheral blood mononuclear cells (PBMCs), obtained at new diagnosis, from a patient treated with antithyroid drugs. V usage is TRBV2 and J usage is TRBJ1-5, with a tentative D call TRBD1 (6 bases). CDR3 sequence reads: CASSVGQSNQPQHF. The CDR3 DNA follows: TGTGCCAGCAGTGTAGGACAGAGCAATCAGCCCCAGCATTTT.